The 22 T cell receptor beta chains below were found in one sample sequenced in a study of cytomegalovirus exposure and HLA in healthy donors. Use of 60 Vbeta and 13 Jbeta primers characterized the PCR. Some clones are missing from TCRdb's copy, which holds only in-frame ones; the method was immunoSEQ multiplex PCR. Among around 99,000 clones listed, 77% were seen once. The specimen sequenced was PBMCs. The source is a male donor in good health and CMV-seronegative.

The rearrangement uses TRBV27 and TRBJ1-4; no firm D call. The CDR3 spans 14 residues. V was clipped by 5 bases and J by 5 bases, with 12 bases between them. Germline V gene lookup returns CDR1 MNHEY and CDR2 SMNVEV (reference sequence). The CDR3 here is CASSPKRENEKLFF. The CDR3, as DNA: TGTGCCAGCAGTCCGAAACGAGAAAATGAAAAACTGTTTTTT.

In its sample, this clone was seen a few times. The gene calls are TRBV4-1 and TRBJ2-7; 9 bases fit TRBD2. The germline CDR1 and CDR2 sequences are MGHRA and YSYEKL. The V and J ends lost 0 bases and 6 bases, in that order; junction bases with no gene match: 6. CDR3 length equals 15 residues. This CDR3 reads CASSQDSSGIFEQYF. The DNA for the CDR3 is TGCGCCAGCAGCCAAGATTCTAGCGGGATTTTCGAGCAGTACTTC.

The chain links TRBV7-9 to TRBJ2-3; a weak D match, TRBD2 (5 bases). V lost 4 bases to trimming and J lost 6 bases, with 14 bases between them. The CDR3 contains 14 residues. CDR1 is SEHNR and CDR2 is FQNEAQ in the germline V gene (reference sequence). CDR3 protein: CASSSAGVADTQYF. CDR3 nucleotides: TGTGCCAGCAGCTCCGCCGGGGTAGCCGATACGCAGTATTTT.

The chain combines TRBV2 with TRBJ1-5; the D gene is possibly TRBD1 (6 bases). This CDR3 is built from 13 residues. Trimming took off 6 bases at V and 9 bases at J, with 15 bases between the two ends. Per the germline V gene, CDR1 is SNHLY and CDR2 is FYNNEI. CDR3 residues: CASSIQGVGPQHF. Written as DNA, the CDR3 is TGTGCCAGCAGCATACAGGGAGTGGGGCCCCAGCATTTT.

V gene TRBV7-8 combines with J gene TRBJ2-5, with 8 bases matching TRBD1. The germline V gene encodes CDR1 SGHVS and CDR2 FQNEAQ. The CDR3 runs to 15 residues. The V gene end was trimmed by 4 bases and the J gene end by 5 bases; junction bases not matched to a gene: 9. The CDR3 coding sequence is TGTGCCAGCAGCTCCGATTCGACAGGGGACGAGACCCAGTACTTC. Translating it yields CASSSDSTGDETQYF.

This sequence joins TRBV5-4 and TRBJ2-5; 7 bases map to TRBD2. Germline assignment: CDR1 SGHNT and CDR2 YYREEE (reference sequence). The J segment lost 2 bases and the V segment lost 10 bases, leaving 11 bases of the junction unmatched. The CDR3 runs 14 residues. CDR3 nucleotide sequence: TGTGCCGTTCTTACTGGGGGGGAGCAAGAGACCCAGTACTTC. Its translation: CAVLTGGEQETQYF.

V and J are TRBV7-3 and TRBJ2-1; 15 nucleotides align to TRBD2. The germline CDR1 and CDR2 sequences are SGHTA and FQGTGA. After removal of 5 bases from V and 0 bases from J, the junction contained 8 bases not matched to a gene. There are 19 residues in the CDR3. The CDR3 sequence is CASSPREGLAGGSYNEQFF. The DNA for the CDR3 is TGTGCCAGCAGCCCCCGTGAGGGACTAGCGGGAGGCTCCTACAATGAGCAGTTCTTC.

The chain combines TRBV10-1 with TRBJ2-7; 7 bases agree with TRBD1. The CDR3 is made up of 14 amino acids. Trimming at V came to 6 bases and at J to 5 bases, leaving 10 bases not matched to a gene. Germline V CDR1 and CDR2: WNHNN, SYGVQD (reference sequence). This chain's CDR3 is CASRTDRECHEQYF. CDR3 coding DNA: TGCGCCAGCAGGACAGACAGGGAGTGCCACGAGCAGTACTTC.

For the CDR3, the DNA is TGCGCCAGCAGAACCGGGAGAACGAACACCGGGGAGCTGTTTTTT. Protein product: CASRTGRTNTGELFF. The V gene is TRBV5-1, the J gene TRBJ2-2; the D gene is possibly TRBD2 (6 bases). Between the trimmed V and J ends, which lost 5 bases and 0 bases, there was a span of 11 bases. CDR1 SGHRS and CDR2 YFSETQ come from the germline V gene. There are 15 residues in the CDR3.

Only a few counts were recorded for this clone. The chain has TRBV5-5 and TRBJ2-5; D not resolved. Trimming took 2 bases from V and 5 from J, leaving 4 bases between them. This CDR3 has 11 residues. Germline V gene lookup returns CDR1 SGHKS and CDR2 YYEKEE (reference sequence). The CDR3 region has the DNA TGTGCCAGCAGCTTCCTTGAGACCCAGTACTTC. Translation: CASSFLETQYF.

The gene calls are TRBV11-3 and TRBJ2-3; perhaps TRBD2 as D (7 bases). The CDR3 consists of 14 residues. From germline, CDR1 is SGHNT and CDR2 YENEEA. With 3 bases removed from V and 5 bases from J, the gap between germline ends came to 12 bases. This CDR3 reads CASSLGRGEDTQYF. CDR3 nucleotide sequence: TGTGCCAGCAGCTTGGGGAGGGGGGAAGATACGCAGTATTTT.

CDR3 DNA sequence: TGTGCCTGGAGAAAAGGGACAGGTGTGAATGAAAAACTGTTTTTT. It codes for CAWRKGTGVNEKLFF. V usage is TRBV30 and J usage is TRBJ1-4; TRBD1 agrees at 8 bases. Germline-derived CDR1 and CDR2 are GTSNPN and SVGIG (reference sequence). V trimming: 3 bases; J trimming: 5 bases; junction bases outside the gene matches: 8. This CDR3 contains 15 residues.

This chain joins TRBV19 and TRBJ2-7; TRBD2 is a possible D gene (5 bases). This CDR3 spans 16 amino acids. Germline CDR1 and CDR2: LNHDA and SQIVND (reference sequence). Trimming cost V 4 bases and J 0 bases, with 16 bases left between them. The CDR3 loop is CASSTGTGGSSYEQYF. In nucleotides, the CDR3 is TGTGCCAGTAGTACCGGAACGGGTGGGAGCTCCTACGAGCAGTACTTC.

The chain recombines TRBV7-9 with TRBJ2-5; 9 nucleotides match TRBD2. Germline V gene sequence: CDR1 SEHNR, CDR2 FQNEAQ (reference sequence). This CDR3 has 17 amino acids. J lost 5 bases, V lost 6 bases, and 16 bases had no gene match. The CDR3 coding sequence is TGTGCCAGCAGTCAACCATTGGGGCGGGAGGGCCGGGAGACCCAGTACTTC. As protein: CASSQPLGREGRETQYF.

The rearrangement links TRBV5-4 to TRBJ1-4, with TRBD1 identical over 9 bases. This CDR3 comprises 15 residues. With V trimmed by 4 bases and J by 6 bases, 7 bases remained unmatched. Germline V gene data show CDR1 as SGHNT and CDR2 as YYREEE (reference sequence). Here the CDR3 DNA reads TGTGCCAGCAGCCACCCGGGACAGGGAGATGAAAAACTGTTTTTT. Residues: CASSHPGQGDEKLFF.

This clone has just one count. The chain couples TRBV5-4 to TRBJ2-1, with 8 bases lining up with TRBD1. With V trimmed by 4 bases and J by 3 bases, 6 bases remained unmatched. The CDR3 length is 15 residues. Germline V CDR1 and CDR2: SGHNT, YYREEE (reference sequence). The CDR3 sequence: CASSIAGGGYNEQFF. Here the CDR3 DNA reads TGTGCCAGCAGCATAGCAGGGGGCGGCTACAATGAGCAGTTCTTC.

The chain has TRBV7-2 and TRBJ1-1, with D possibly TRBD1 on 6 matching bases. The CDR3 consists of 14 residues. Germline loops: CDR1 SGHTA, CDR2 FQGNSA. The germline V and J ends were trimmed by 5 bases and 1 base, with 11 bases remaining between them. The DNA of the CDR3 is TGTGCCAGCAGCGCACAGGGTGGGAACACTGAAGCTTTCTTT. It is translated as CASSAQGGNTEAFF.

The chain has TRBV19 and TRBJ2-5; TRBD2 aligns across 8 bases. The CDR3 has 13 residues. CDR1 LNHDA and CDR2 SQIVND come from the germline V gene (reference sequence). The V and J ends lost 0 bases and 7 bases, in that order; junction bases with no gene match: 1. The CDR3 DNA reads TGTGCCAGTAGTATAGATGGACTAGCGACCCAGTACTTC. This encodes CASSIDGLATQYF.

The chain links TRBV7-7 to TRBJ2-1, with 11 bases lining up with TRBD2. Per germline, CDR1 SSHAT and CDR2 FNYEAQ (reference sequence). V was clipped by 5 bases and J by 6 bases; unmatched bases: 3. The length of the CDR3 is 14 residues. The DNA of the CDR3 is TGTGCCAGCAGCCGACTAGCGGGGACCAATGAGCAGTTCTTC. It yields the protein CASSRLAGTNEQFF.

This clone has a count of ten or more. DNA for the CDR3: TGTGCCATCAGCCGGGGACAGGGATCGAACACCGGGGAGCTGTTTTTT. This encodes CAISRGQGSNTGELFF. This sequence joins TRBV10-3 and TRBJ2-2, with 9 bases fitting TRBD1. There are 16 residues in the CDR3. From germline, CDR1 is ENHRY and CDR2 SYGVKD. V gave up 6 bases and J gave up 0 bases; unmatched junction bases: 5.

The V and J genes are TRBV6-5 and TRBJ1-2, with a weak D call TRBD1 (6 bases). The CDR3 runs 13 residues. From germline, CDR1 is MNHEY and CDR2 SVGAGI. Trimming took off 6 bases at V and 2 bases at J, with 10 bases between the two ends. In DNA, the CDR3 is TGTGCCAGCAGCGTCGGACAGAACTATGGCTACACCTTC. This sequence encodes CASSVGQNYGYTF.

This chain links TRBV5-4 with TRBJ2-3, with TRBD2 identical over 7 bases. Trimming removed 1 base from V and 1 base from J; junction bases left unmatched: 0. This CDR3 has 14 residues. CDR1 and CDR2 from the germline V gene are SGHNT and YYREEE (reference sequence). CDR3 nucleotide sequence: TGTGCCAGCAGCTTGCTAGCGGGCACAGATACGCAGTATTTT. Protein: CASSLLAGTDTQYF.